A single sample is the source of the 19 T cell receptor beta chains below, sequenced in a study of Ad26.COV2.S vaccination and SARS-CoV-2 variants. The treatment here: over 15 received Ad26.COV2.S at low or high dose, single or two shots; roughly five received placebo; per-sample allocation not given. Vaccine and placebo recipients were sampled on day 63 after the first injection. TCRdb's table, derived via immunoSEQ multiplex PCR, lists solely in-frame clones and lacks some. This sample has hundreds of thousands of clones, with about 89% found just once. This specimen was peripheral blood, taken in a trial of Ad26.COV2.S vaccine versus placebo. The origin of the receptors is a person aged 18-65 years who received the Ad26.COV2.S COVID-19 vaccine or a placebo.

The chain recombines TRBV5-1 with TRBJ2-2; no clear D. V dropped 0 bases and J dropped 7 bases, with 10 bases sitting between them. CDR3 size: 14 residues. CDR1 is SGHRS, CDR2 YFSETQ, per germline. The CDR3 DNA reads TGCGCCAGCAGCTTGGGGCAGCTCCACGGGGAGCTGTTTTTT. This translates into CASSLGQLHGELFF.

This chain links TRBV30 with TRBJ1-1; the D is unclear. Looked up from germline, CDR1 is GTSNPN and CDR2 is SVGIG (reference sequence). This CDR3 is 13 amino acids long. Trimming shortened V by 1 base and J by 4 bases, and 10 bases separated the two germline ends. DNA for the CDR3: TGTGCCTGGAGTGGAAGCCGGTCCACTGAAGCTTTCTTT. It specifies CAWSGSRSTEAFF.

The V gene is TRBV7-3, the J gene TRBJ1-2, with TRBD1 matching 7 bases. The CDR3 is made up of 13 amino acids. The germline V gene encodes CDR1 SGHTA and CDR2 FQGTGA. With V trimmed by 4 bases and J by 4 bases, 3 bases remained unmatched. This CDR3 reads CASSSDRAYGYTF. CDR3 coding DNA: TGTGCCAGCAGCTCCGACAGGGCCTATGGCTACACCTTC. Full variable domain (remainder filled in from reference TRBV7-3 and TRBJ1-2): GAGVSQTPSNKVTEKGKYVELRCDPISGHTALYWYRQSLGQGPEFLIYFQGTGAADDSGLPNDRFFAVRPEGSVSTLKIQRTERGDSAVYLCASSSDRAYGYTFGSGTRLTVV.

V and J are TRBV5-4 and TRBJ1-1; D gene uncertain. The CDR3 runs to 14 residues. Trimming pared 3 bases from V and 8 bases from J, leaving 17 bases between. Germline lookup yields CDR1 SGHNT and CDR2 YYREEE (reference sequence). CDR3: CASSSTSYGEEAFF. As DNA, the CDR3 is TGTGCCAGCAGCTCGACCTCCTATGGCGAGGAAGCTTTCTTT.

There are a few counts of this clone. The chain links TRBV5-6 to TRBJ2-1, with D possibly being TRBD1 (5 bases). V shed 0 bases and J shed 5 bases, with 6 bases lying between them. CDR1 is SGHDT and CDR2 is YYEEEE in the germline V gene. The CDR3 consists of 13 residues. The CDR3: CASSLGGDNEQFF. DNA for the CDR3: TGTGCCAGCAGCTTGGGGGGCGACAATGAGCAGTTCTTC.

V is TRBV30 and J is TRBJ1-2, with D perhaps TRBD1 (6 bases). Per germline, CDR1 GTSNPN and CDR2 SVGIG (reference sequence). V gave up 4 bases and J gave up 7 bases, with 16 bases separating them. CDR3 length: 13 residues. Here the CDR3 reads CAWTEEGVGGYTF. The CDR3, as DNA: TGTGCCTGGACTGAGGAGGGGGTAGGTGGCTACACCTTC.

This chain joins TRBV27 and TRBJ1-6; 8 bases fit TRBD1. Germline V CDR1 and CDR2: MNHEY, SMNVEV (reference sequence). CDR3 length equals 17 residues. V was clipped by 5 bases and J by 4 bases; unmatched bases: 10. The CDR3 spells CASSPTPTGAYNSPLHF. CDR3 sequence (DNA): TGTGCCAGCAGTCCAACCCCGACAGGGGCATATAATTCACCCCTCCACTTT.

This CDR3 is CAWSNRQRSSYNEQFF. In DNA, the CDR3 is TGTGCCTGGAGTAACCGACAGCGGAGCTCCTACAATGAGCAGTTCTTC. The rearrangement links TRBV30 to TRBJ2-1; D is perhaps TRBD1 or TRBD2 (5 bases each). The CDR3 has 16 residues. V was cut by 2 bases and J by 0 bases, with 14 bases left in between. Germline V gene data show CDR1 as GTSNPN and CDR2 as SVGIG (reference sequence).

The V and J genes are TRBV6-2 or TRBV6-3 and TRBJ2-5; D uncertain. Germline values: CDR1 MNHEY, CDR2 SVGEGT. The CDR3 covers 17 residues. V dropped 2 bases and J dropped 2 bases, with 18 bases sitting between them. The CDR3 protein is CASSYPRKGFGQETQYF. The CDR3 DNA sequence: TGTGCCAGCAGTTACCCACGTAAGGGTTTTGGGCAAGAGACCCAGTACTTC.

This clone was observed once. The chain couples TRBV7-2 to TRBJ2-5; no clear D gene. V was clipped by 1 base and J by 4 bases, with 7 bases between them. The CDR3 is made up of 13 amino acids. Per the germline V gene, CDR1 is SGHTA and CDR2 is FQGNSA. The chain's CDR3 is CASSLEVIETQYF. The CDR3 nucleotides are TGTGCCAGCAGCTTAGAGGTTATAGAGACCCAGTACTTC.

The gene calls are TRBV6-4 and TRBJ2-1; 11 bases fit TRBD2. Germline V gene data show CDR1 as MRHNA and CDR2 as SNTAGT. The CDR3 is made up of 15 amino acids. The V segment lost 2 bases and the J segment 5 bases; nucleotides outside the gene matches: 2. CDR3 DNA: TGTGCCAGCAGTGACGGGACTAGCGGAAACAATGAGCAGTTCTTC. This encodes CASSDGTSGNNEQFF.

The chain has TRBV18 and TRBJ1-3; 9 bases fit TRBD1. J gave up 3 bases and V 3 bases, and 0 bases lay outside the gene matches. The CDR3 has 14 amino acids. Looked up from germline, CDR1 is KGHSH and CDR2 is LQKENI. CDR3 sequence: CASSPGQGGNTIYF. DNA of the CDR3: TGTGCCAGCTCACCGGGACAGGGTGGAAACACCATATATTTT.

The chain carries TRBV25-1 and TRBJ2-1; 7 bases agree with TRBD1. The V gene's germline CDR1 is MGHDK and CDR2 SYGVNS. V gave up 4 bases and J gave up 6 bases; unmatched junction bases: 3. The CDR3 contains 13 residues. The CDR3 loop is CASSGQGSNEQFF. In DNA form, the CDR3 reads TGTGCCAGCAGTGGACAGGGTTCCAATGAGCAGTTCTTC.

The chain joins TRBV11-1 to TRBJ2-1; 8 bases line up with TRBD2. This CDR3 contains 14 residues. V lost 1 base and J lost 10; bases outside the gene matches: 6. CDR1 and CDR2 from the germline V gene are SGHAT and FQDESV (reference sequence). Here the CDR3 DNA reads TGTGCCAGCAGCTTAGGGACTAGCTTGGGGGAGCAGTTCTTC. Translating it yields CASSLGTSLGEQFF.

The chain is built from TRBV4-1 and TRBJ2-7; the D is unclear. CDR1 is MGHRA, CDR2 YSYEKL, per germline. V lost 4 bases to trimming and J lost 2 bases, with 12 bases between them. The CDR3 has 14 residues. Here the CDR3 reads CASSRLIGTYEQYF. The CDR3 coding sequence is TGCGCCAGCAGCCGCCTCATTGGGACCTACGAGCAGTACTTC.

The V and J genes are TRBV6-2 or TRBV6-3 and TRBJ2-7, with 10 bases lining up with TRBD1. CDR1 and CDR2 from the germline V gene are MNHEY and SVGEGT. J lost 0 bases, V lost 0 bases, and 2 bases had no gene match. The CDR3 runs 16 residues. The CDR3 sequence: CASSYSTGGASYEQYF. DNA for the CDR3: TGTGCCAGCAGTTACTCGACAGGGGGCGCCTCCTACGAGCAGTACTTC.

The V call is TRBV30, the J call TRBJ1-2; D unresolved. This CDR3 is built from 13 residues. V lost 4 bases and J lost 7, with 16 bases in between. Looked up from germline, CDR1 is GTSNPN and CDR2 is SVGIG (reference sequence). In DNA, the CDR3 is TGTGCCTGGAAAGGAGCCTCCTGGAGTGGCTACACCTTC. Amino acids: CAWKGASWSGYTF.

The V gene is TRBV7-9, the J gene TRBJ1-6; tentatively, D is TRBD1 (5 bases). CDR1 is SEHNR and CDR2 is FQNEAQ in the germline V gene (reference sequence). The CDR3 spans 14 residues. Trimming cost V 4 bases and J 9 bases, with 13 bases left between them. CDR3 region: CASSWSGGSSPLHF. The DNA for the CDR3 is TGTGCCAGCAGCTGGTCCGGGGGATCTTCACCCCTCCACTTT.

V gene TRBV7-9 combines with J gene TRBJ2-3, with D perhaps matching TRBD2 (5 bases). Germline loops: CDR1 SEHNR, CDR2 FQNEAQ (reference sequence). This CDR3 has 14 residues. V was clipped by 2 bases and J by 5 bases, with 11 bases between them. The CDR3 nucleotides read TGTGCCAGCAGCTTATGGACTGAGGGAGATACGCAGTATTTT. It translates to CASSLWTEGDTQYF.